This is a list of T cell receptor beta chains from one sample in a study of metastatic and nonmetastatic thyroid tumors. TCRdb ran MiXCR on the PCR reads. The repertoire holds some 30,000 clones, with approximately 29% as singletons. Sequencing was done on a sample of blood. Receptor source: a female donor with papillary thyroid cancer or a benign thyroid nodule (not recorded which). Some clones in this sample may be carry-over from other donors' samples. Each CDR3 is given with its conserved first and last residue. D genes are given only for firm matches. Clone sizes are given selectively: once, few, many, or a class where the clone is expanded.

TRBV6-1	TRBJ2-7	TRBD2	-	CASIPRGLAGYERYF	TGTGCCAGCATCCCACGGGGACTAGCGGGATACGAGCGGTACTTC
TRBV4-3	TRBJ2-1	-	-	CASSQEAGHPSYIEPFF	TGCGCCAGCAGCCAAGAGGCAGGCCATCCCTCCTACATTGAGCCGTTCTTC
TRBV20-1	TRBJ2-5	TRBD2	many	CSARRRGGETQYF	TGCAGTGCGAGGCGGCGCGGGGGGGAGACCCAGTACTTC
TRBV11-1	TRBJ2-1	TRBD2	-	CASSLIAGAANEQFF	TGTGCCAGCAGCTTAATAGCGGGAGCGGCCAATGAGCAGTTCTTC
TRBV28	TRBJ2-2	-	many	CASTGGGWQTNTGELFF	TGTGCCAGCACCGGTGGAGGATGGCAGACGAACACCGGGGAGCTGTTTTTT
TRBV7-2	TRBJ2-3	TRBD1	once	CASSPNQGADTQYF	TGTGCCAGCAGCCCCAACCAGGGGGCAGATACGCAGTATTTT
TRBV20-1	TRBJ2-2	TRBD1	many	CSAGTGGTGELFF	TGCAGTGCCGGGACAGGGGGGACCGGGGAGCTGTTTTTT
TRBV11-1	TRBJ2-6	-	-	CASSLDAFSRKSGANVLTF	TGTGCCAGCAGCTTAGACGCCTTTAGCAGGAAGTCTGGGGCCAACGTCCTGACTTTC
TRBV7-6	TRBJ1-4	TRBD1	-	CASSATGLGEKLFF	TGTGCCAGCAGCGCGACAGGGTTGGGTGAAAAACTGTTTTTT
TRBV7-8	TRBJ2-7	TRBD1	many	CASSSTGGSYEQYF	TGTGCCAGCAGCTCGACAGGGGGCTCCTACGAGCAGTACTTC
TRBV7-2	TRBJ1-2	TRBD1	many	CASSPQGVIYGYTF	TGTGCCAGCAGCCCGCAGGGGGTGATCTATGGCTACACCTTC
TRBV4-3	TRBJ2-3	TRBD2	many	CASSHIAGVATDTQYF	TGCGCCAGCAGCCATATAGCGGGAGTGGCTACAGATACGCAGTATTTT
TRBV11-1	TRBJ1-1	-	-	CASSPGSNTEAFF	TGTGCCAGCAGCCCTGGATCGAACACTGAAGCTTTCTTT
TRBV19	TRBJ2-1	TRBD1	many	CASSRQGRNEQFF	TGTGCCAGTAGCCGACAGGGGAGAAATGAGCAGTTCTTC
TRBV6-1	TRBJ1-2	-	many	CASSEAGRGDYGYTF	TGTGCCAGCAGTGAAGCGGGGAGGGGCGACTATGGCTACACCTTC
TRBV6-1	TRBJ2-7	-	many	CASTRTDYEQYF	TGTGCCAGCACCCGGACAGATTACGAGCAGTACTTC
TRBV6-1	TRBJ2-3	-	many	CASSLGVWTDTQYF	TGTGCCAGCAGTCTCGGAGTTTGGACAGATACGCAGTATTTT
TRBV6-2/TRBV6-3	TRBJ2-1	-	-	CASSYVDEQFF	TGTGCCAGCAGTTACGTGGATGAGCAGTTCTTC
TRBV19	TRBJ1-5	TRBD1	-	CASSTTGGNQPQHF	TGTGCCAGTAGTACGACAGGGGGCAATCAGCCCCAGCATTTT
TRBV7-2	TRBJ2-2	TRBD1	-	CASTIGTGLEGELFF	TGTGCCAGCACCATAGGGACAGGGTTAGAAGGGGAGCTGTTTTTT
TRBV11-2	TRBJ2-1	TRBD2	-	CASSLLGGGRAGEQFF	TGTGCCAGCAGCTTATTGGGCGGCGGGAGGGCCGGTGAGCAGTTCTTC
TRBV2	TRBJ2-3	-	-	CASTPTGNTQYF	TGTGCCAGCACACCAACAGGGAATACGCAGTATTTT
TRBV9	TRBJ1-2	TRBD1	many	CASSESTGGADGYTF	TGTGCCAGCAGCGAATCGACAGGGGGCGCCGATGGCTACACCTTC
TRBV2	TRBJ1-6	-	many	CASSEIGSSSYNSPLHF	TGTGCCAGCAGTGAAATTGGGTCCAGCTCCTATAATTCACCCCTCCACTTT